The rows below give T cell receptor beta chains drawn from one sample of a study of cytomegalovirus exposure and HLA in healthy donors. Clones were sequenced by immunoSEQ multiplex PCR, and TCRdb holds only the in-frame ones, with some missing. The sample consists of 150,000 or so clones, about four fifths of them appearing once. The sample was PBMCs. These receptors originate from a man aged 25 to 40 in good health and CMV-seropositive. Each CDR3 is given with its conserved first and last residue. Each record gives: clone size, J gene, D gene, V gene, CDR3 protein, CDR3 DNA. The D gene is left open where the match is weak. The size entry is marked missing in some rows and otherwise reads once, few, many or a size class.

clone size: NA
J gene: TRBJ1-1
D gene: NA
V gene: TRBV6-5
CDR3 protein: CASRGGPTEAFF
CDR3 DNA: TGTGCCAGCAGGGGGGGTCCCACTGAAGCTTTCTTT

clone size: many
J gene: TRBJ2-1
D gene: TRBD2
V gene: TRBV4-2
CDR3 protein: CASSVTGAGEGDEQFF
CDR3 DNA: TGTGCCAGCAGCGTGACCGGAGCGGGAGAGGGGGATGAGCAGTTCTTC

clone size: few
J gene: TRBJ2-1
D gene: NA
V gene: TRBV10-1
CDR3 protein: CASQPGRRGEQFF
CDR3 DNA: TGCGCCAGCCAGCCGGGGCGCAGGGGTGAGCAGTTCTTC

clone size: few
J gene: TRBJ1-1
D gene: NA
V gene: TRBV7-9
CDR3 protein: CASSLAGWGNTEAFF
CDR3 DNA: TGTGCCAGCAGCTTGGCAGGGTGGGGGAACACTGAAGCTTTCTTT

clone size: NA
J gene: TRBJ2-7
D gene: TRBD1
V gene: TRBV19
CDR3 protein: CASTPWDSRGEQYF
CDR3 DNA: TGTGCCAGTACTCCTTGGGACAGCAGGGGCGAGCAGTACTTC

clone size: NA
J gene: TRBJ2-5
D gene: NA
V gene: TRBV30
CDR3 protein: CAWSRGQQETQYF
CDR3 DNA: TGTGCCTGGAGTAGAGGACAGCAAGAGACCCAGTACTTC

clone size: NA
J gene: TRBJ1-4
D gene: TRBD1
V gene: TRBV5-6
CDR3 protein: CASSFSSGTGEEKLFF
CDR3 DNA: TGTGCCAGCAGCTTTTCATCCGGGACAGGGGAGGAAAAACTGTTTTTT

clone size: few
J gene: TRBJ2-7
D gene: NA
V gene: TRBV27
CDR3 protein: CASSLSGLYEQYF
CDR3 DNA: TGTGCCAGCAGTTTATCCGGACTGTACGAGCAGTACTTC

clone size: once
J gene: TRBJ2-3
D gene: NA
V gene: TRBV4-1
CDR3 protein: CASSQDRDADTQYF
CDR3 DNA: TGCGCCAGCAGCCAAGACAGGGATGCAGATACGCAGTATTTT

clone size: once
J gene: TRBJ2-7
D gene: TRBD2
V gene: TRBV6-5
CDR3 protein: CASSYSLAGPYEQYF
CDR3 DNA: TGTGCCAGCAGTTACTCACTAGCGGGCCCCTACGAGCAGTACTTC